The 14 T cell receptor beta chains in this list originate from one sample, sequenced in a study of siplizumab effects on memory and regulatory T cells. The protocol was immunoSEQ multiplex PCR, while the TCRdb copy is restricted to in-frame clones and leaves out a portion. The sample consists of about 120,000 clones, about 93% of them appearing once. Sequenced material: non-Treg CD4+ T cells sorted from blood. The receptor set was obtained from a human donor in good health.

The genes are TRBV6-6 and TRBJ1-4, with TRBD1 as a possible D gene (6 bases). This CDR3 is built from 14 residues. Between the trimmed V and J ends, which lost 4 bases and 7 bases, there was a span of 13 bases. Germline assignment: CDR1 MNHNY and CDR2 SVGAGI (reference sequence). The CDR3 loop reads CASSFGQSGEKLFF. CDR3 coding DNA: TGTGCCAGCAGTTTCGGACAGTCAGGTGAAAAACTGTTTTTT.

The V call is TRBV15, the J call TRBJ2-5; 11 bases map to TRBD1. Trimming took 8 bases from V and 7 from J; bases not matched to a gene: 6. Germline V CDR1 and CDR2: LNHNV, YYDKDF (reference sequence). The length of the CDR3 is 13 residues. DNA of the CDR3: TGTGCCACCGGGACAGGGGGATTGGGGACCCAGTACTTC. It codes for CATGTGGLGTQYF.

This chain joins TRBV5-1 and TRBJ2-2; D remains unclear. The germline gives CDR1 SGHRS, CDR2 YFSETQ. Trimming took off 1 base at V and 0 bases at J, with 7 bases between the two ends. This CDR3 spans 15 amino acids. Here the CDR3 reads CASSLQAANTGELFF. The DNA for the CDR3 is TGCGCCAGCAGCTTGCAGGCAGCGAACACCGGGGAGCTGTTTTTT.

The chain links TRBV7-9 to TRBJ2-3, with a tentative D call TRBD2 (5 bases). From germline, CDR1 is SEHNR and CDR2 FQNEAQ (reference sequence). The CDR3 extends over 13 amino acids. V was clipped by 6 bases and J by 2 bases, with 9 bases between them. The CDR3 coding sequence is TGTGCCAGCAGGGAAGCGGCCACAGATACGCAGTATTTT. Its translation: CASREAATDTQYF.

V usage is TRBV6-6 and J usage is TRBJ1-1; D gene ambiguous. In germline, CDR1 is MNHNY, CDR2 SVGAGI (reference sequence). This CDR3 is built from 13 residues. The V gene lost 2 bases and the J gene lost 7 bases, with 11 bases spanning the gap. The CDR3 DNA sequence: TGTGCCAGCAGTTACGGGGATTATAGTGAAGCTTTCTTT. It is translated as CASSYGDYSEAFF.

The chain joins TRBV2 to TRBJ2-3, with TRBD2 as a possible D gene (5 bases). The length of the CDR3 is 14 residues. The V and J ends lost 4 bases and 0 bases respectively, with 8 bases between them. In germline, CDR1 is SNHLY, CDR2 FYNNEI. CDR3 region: CASSGLLSTDTQYF. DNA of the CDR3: TGTGCCAGCAGTGGACTACTTAGCACAGATACGCAGTATTTT.

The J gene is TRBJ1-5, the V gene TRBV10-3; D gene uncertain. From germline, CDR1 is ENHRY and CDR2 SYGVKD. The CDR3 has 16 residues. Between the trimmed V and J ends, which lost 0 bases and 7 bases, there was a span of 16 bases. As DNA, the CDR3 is TGTGCCATCAGTGAGTCCTTTCTTAGGGATTTACAGCCCCAGCATTTT. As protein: CAISESFLRDLQPQHF.

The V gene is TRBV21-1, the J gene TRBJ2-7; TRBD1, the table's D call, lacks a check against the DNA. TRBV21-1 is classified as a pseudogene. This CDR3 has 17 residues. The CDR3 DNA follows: TGTGCCAGCAGCAAAAGGGGCGACCCCTGGCAATTTGGCGAGCAGTACTTC. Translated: CASSKRGDPWQFGEQYF.

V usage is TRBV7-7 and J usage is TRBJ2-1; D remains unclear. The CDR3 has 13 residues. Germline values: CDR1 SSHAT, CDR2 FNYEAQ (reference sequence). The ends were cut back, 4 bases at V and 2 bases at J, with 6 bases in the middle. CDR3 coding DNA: TGTGCCAGCAGCTCAGGTACCTACAATGAGCAGTTCTTC. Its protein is CASSSGTYNEQFF.

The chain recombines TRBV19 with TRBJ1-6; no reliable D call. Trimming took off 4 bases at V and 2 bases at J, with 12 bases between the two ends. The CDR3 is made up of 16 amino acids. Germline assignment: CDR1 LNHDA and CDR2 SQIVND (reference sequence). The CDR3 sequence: CASSTSDGAYNSPLHF. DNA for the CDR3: TGTGCCAGTAGTACTTCGGACGGAGCCTATAATTCACCCCTCCACTTT.

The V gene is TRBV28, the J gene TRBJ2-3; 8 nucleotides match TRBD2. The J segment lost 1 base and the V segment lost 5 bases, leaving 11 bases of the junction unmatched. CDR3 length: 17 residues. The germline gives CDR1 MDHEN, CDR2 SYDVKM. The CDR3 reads CASSPPSVGGGTDTQYF. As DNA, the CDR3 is TGTGCCAGCAGTCCACCATCTGTCGGGGGGGGCACAGATACGCAGTATTTT.

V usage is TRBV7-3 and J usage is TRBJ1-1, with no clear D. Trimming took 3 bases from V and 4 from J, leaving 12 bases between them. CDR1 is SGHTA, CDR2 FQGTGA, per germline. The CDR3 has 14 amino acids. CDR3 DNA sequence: TGTGCCAGCAGCTTTCAGCCAGAGATCACTGAAGCTTTCTTT. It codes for CASSFQPEITEAFF.

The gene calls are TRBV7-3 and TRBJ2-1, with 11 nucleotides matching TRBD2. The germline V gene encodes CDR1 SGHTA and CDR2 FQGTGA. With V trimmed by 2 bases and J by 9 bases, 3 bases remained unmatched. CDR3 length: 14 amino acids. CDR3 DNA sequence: TGTGCCAGCAGCTTAGGTACTAGCGGGGGTGAGCAGTTCTTC. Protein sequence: CASSLGTSGGEQFF.

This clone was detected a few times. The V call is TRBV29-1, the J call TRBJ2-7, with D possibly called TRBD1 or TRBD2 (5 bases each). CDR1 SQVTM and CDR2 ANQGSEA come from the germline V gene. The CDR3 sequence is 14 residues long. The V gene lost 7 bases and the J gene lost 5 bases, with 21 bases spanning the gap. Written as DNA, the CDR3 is TGCAGCGCTGCTGGCCTCGGGACCCCCAACGAGCAGTACTTC. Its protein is CSAAGLGTPNEQYF.